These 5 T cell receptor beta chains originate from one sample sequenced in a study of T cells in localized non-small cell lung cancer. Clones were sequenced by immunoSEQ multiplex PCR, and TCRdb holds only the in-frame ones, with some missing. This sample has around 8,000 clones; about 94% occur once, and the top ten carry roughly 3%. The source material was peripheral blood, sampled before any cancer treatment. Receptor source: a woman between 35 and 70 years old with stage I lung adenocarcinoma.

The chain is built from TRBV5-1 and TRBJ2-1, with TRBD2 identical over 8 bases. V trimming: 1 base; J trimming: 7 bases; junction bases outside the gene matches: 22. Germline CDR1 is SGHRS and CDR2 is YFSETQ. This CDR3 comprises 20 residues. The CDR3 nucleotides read TGCGCCAGCAGCTTGTTCATAGGAAGGTTTTATCGGGGGGGCCTTAATGAGCAGTTCTTC. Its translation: CASSLFIGRFYRGGLNEQFF. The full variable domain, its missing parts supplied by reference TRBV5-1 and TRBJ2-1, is KAGVTQTPRYLIKTRGQQVTLSCSPISGHRSVSWYQQTPGQGLQFLFEYFSETQRNKGNFPGRFSGRQFSNSRSEMNVSTLELGDSALYLCASSLFIGRFYRGGLNEQFFGPGTRLTVL.

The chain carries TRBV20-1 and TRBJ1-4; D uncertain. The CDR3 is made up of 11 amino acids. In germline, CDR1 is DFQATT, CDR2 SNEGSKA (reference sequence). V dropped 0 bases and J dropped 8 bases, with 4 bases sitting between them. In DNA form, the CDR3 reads TGCAGTGCTAGAGATGGGGAAAAACTGTTTTTT. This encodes CSARDGEKLFF.

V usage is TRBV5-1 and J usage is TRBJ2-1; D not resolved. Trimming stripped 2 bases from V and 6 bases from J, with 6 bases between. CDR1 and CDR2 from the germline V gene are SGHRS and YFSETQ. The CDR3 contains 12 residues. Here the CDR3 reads CASSFSSNEQFF. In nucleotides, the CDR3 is TGCGCCAGCAGCTTCTCTAGCAATGAGCAGTTCTTC.

The CDR3 region is CSVKTGTGRSNQPQHF. The CDR3 bases are TGCAGCGTAAAAACCGGGACAGGTCGTAGCAATCAGCCCCAGCATTTT. The J gene is TRBJ1-5, the V gene TRBV29-1, with 8 bases identical to TRBD1. The germline V gene has CDR1 SQVTM and CDR2 ANQGSEA. V was clipped by 6 bases and J by 0 bases; unmatched bases: 10. This CDR3 region has 16 residues.

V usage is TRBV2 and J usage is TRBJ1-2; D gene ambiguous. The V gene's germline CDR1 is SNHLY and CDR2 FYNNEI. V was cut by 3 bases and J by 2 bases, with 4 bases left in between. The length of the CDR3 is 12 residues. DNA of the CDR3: TGTGCCAGCAGTGATCTGAACTATGGCTACACCTTC. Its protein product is CASSDLNYGYTF.